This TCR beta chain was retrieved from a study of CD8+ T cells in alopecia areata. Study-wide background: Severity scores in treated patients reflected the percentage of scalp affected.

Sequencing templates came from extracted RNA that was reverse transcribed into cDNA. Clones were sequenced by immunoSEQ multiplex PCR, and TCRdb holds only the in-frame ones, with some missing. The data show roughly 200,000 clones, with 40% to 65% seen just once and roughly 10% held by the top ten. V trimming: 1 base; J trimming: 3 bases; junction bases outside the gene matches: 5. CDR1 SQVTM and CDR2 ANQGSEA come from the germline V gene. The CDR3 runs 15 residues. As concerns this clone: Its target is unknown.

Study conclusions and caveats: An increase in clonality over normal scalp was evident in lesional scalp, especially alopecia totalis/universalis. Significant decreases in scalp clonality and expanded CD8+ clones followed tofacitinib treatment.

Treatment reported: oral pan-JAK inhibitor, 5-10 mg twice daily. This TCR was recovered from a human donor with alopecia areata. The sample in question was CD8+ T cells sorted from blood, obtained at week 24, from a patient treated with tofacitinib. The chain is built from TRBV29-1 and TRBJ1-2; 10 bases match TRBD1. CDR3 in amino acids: CSVEGDRGRDYGYTF. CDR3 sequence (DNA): TGCAGCGTTGAAGGAGACAGGGGGCGGGACTATGGCTACACCTTC.